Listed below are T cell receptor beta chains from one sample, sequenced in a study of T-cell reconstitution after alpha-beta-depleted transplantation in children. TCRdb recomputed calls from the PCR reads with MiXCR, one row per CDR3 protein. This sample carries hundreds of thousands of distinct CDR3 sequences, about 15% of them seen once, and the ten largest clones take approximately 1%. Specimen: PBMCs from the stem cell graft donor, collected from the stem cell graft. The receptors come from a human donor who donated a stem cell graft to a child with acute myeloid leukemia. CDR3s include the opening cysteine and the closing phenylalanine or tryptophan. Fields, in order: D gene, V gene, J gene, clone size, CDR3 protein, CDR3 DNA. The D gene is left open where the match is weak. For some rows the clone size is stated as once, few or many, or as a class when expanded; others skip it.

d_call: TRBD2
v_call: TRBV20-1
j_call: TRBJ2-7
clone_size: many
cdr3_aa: CSASGLAGVFYEQYF
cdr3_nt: TGCAGTGCTAGCGGGCTAGCGGGGGTCTTCTACGAGCAGTACTTC

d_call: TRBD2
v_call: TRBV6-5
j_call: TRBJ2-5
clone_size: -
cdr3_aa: CASSFTKPGGVGETQYF
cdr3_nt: TGTGCCAGCAGCTTTACCAAACCGGGAGGGGTTGGGGAGACCCAGTACTTC

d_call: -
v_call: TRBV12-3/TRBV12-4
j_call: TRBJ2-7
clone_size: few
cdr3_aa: CASSFGAAYEQYF
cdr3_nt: TGTGCCAGCAGTTTCGGCGCCGCCTACGAGCAGTACTTC

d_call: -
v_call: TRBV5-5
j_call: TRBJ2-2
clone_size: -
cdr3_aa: CASSRGGNSGELFF
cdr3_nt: TGTGCCAGCAGCCGTGGGGGCAACTCCGGGGAGCTGTTTTTT

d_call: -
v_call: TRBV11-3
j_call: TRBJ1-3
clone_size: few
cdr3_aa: CASSSHQTGRNTIYF
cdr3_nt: TGTGCCAGCAGCTCACACCAAACCGGACGAAACACCATATATTTT

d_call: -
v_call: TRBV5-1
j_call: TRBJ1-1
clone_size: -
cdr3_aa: CASSRAPQGTEAFF
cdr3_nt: TGCGCCAGCAGCCGGGCCCCCCAAGGCACTGAAGCTTTCTTT

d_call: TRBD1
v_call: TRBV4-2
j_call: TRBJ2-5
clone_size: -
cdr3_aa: CASSQETGRETQYF
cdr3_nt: TGTGCCAGCAGCCAAGAGACAGGGAGAGAGACCCAGTACTTC

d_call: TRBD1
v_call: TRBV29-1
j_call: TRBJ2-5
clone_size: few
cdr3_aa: CSVDRTGQQETQYF
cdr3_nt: TGCAGCGTGGACCGGACAGGCCAACAAGAGACCCAGTACTTC

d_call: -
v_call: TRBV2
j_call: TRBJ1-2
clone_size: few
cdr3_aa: CASTREGEVAYGYTF
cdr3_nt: TGTGCCAGCACCCGAGAGGGGGAAGTAGCCTATGGCTACACCTTC

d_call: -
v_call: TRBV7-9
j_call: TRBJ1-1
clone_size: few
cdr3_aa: CASSLDNRVTEAFF
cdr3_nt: TGTGCCAGCAGCTTAGATAACAGGGTAACTGAAGCTTTCTTT

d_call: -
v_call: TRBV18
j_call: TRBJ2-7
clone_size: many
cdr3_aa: CASSPNTYEQYF
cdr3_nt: TGTGCCAGCTCACCAAACACCTACGAGCAGTACTTC

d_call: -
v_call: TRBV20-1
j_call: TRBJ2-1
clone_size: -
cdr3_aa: CSASADSYNEQFF
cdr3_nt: TGCAGTGCTAGTGCGGACTCCTACAATGAGCAGTTCTTC

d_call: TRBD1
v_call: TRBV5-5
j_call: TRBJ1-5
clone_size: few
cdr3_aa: CASSSTGEQPQHF
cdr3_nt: TGTGCCAGCAGCTCGACAGGGGAACAGCCCCAGCATTTT

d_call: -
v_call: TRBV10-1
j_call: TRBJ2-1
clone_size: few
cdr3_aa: CASNSFSGSTEQFF
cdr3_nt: TGCGCCAGCAATTCTTTCTCAGGGTCCACTGAGCAGTTCTTC

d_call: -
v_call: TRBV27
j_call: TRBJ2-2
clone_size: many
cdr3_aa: CASSLGTRPGELFF
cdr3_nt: TGTGCCAGCAGTTTAGGGACGCGTCCCGGGGAGCTGTTTTTT

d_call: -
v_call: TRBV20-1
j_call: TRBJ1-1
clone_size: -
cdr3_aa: CSARDEGWATEAFF
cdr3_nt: TGCAGTGCTAGAGATGAAGGGTGGGCCACTGAAGCTTTCTTT

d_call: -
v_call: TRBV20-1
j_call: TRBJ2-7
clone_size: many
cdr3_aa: CSGSTVASYEQYF
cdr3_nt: TGCAGTGGCTCCACGGTCGCCTCCTACGAGCAGTACTTC

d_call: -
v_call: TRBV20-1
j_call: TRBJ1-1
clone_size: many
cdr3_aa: CSAVWGAGTEAFF
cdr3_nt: TGCAGTGCCGTATGGGGGGCGGGAACTGAAGCTTTCTTT

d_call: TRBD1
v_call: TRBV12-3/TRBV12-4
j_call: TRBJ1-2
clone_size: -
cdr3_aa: CASCLGGGTFRSNYGYTF
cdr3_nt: TGTGCCAGCTGTTTAGGGGGCGGGACCTTCAGGAGTAACTATGGCTACACCTTC

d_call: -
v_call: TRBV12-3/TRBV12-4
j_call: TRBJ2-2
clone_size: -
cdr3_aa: CASSSGTGEPFF
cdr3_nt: TGTGCCAGCAGTTCGGGCACCGGGGAGCCGTTTTTT

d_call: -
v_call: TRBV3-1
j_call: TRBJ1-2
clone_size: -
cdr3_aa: CASSQGRAESYGYTF
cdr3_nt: TGTGCCAGCAGCCAAGGGAGGGCCGAATCGTATGGCTACACCTTC

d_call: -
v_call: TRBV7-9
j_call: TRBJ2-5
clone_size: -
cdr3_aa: CASSEKTSQETQYF
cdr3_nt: TGTGCCAGCAGCGAGAAGACAAGCCAAGAGACCCAGTACTTC

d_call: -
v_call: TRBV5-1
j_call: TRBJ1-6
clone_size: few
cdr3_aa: CASSLDVNSPLHF
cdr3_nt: TGCGCCAGCAGCTTGGACGTTAATTCACCCCTCCACTTT

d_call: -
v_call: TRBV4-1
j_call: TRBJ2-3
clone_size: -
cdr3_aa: CASSQLRDKVTDTQYF
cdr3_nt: TGCGCCAGCAGCCAACTCCGGGACAAGGTTACAGATACGCAGTATTTT

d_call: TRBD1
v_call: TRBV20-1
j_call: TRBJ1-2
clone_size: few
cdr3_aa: CSARDGSGTGGSGYTF
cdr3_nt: TGCAGTGCTAGAGATGGTAGCGGGACAGGGGGCTCTGGCTACACCTTC